A selection of T cell receptor beta chains follows, all from one sample in a study of cytomegalovirus exposure and HLA in healthy donors. Assay used: immunoSEQ multiplex PCR; TCRdb lists only in-frame clones, some missing. The data hold approximately 70,000 clones, with 70% observed a single time. Sequencing input: PBMCs. Every receptor here comes from a woman aged 45 to 65 in good health and CMV-seropositive. Each CDR3 is given with its conserved first and last residue. A D gene is named only where the DNA matches it firmly. A clone size is listed for some rows: how often the clone was seen (once, few, many), or a class if it is expanded.

size: NA; D: TRBD1; length: 14; J: TRBJ2-7; V: TRBV6-6; CDR3: CASRQGQGIYEQYF; DNA: TGTGCCAGCAGGCAAGGACAGGGCATCTACGAGCAGTACTTC
size: NA; D: NA; length: 13; J: TRBJ2-5; V: TRBV5-6; CDR3: CASRALGRETQYF; DNA: TGTGCCAGCAGAGCACTAGGTCGAGAGACCCAGTACTTC
size: NA; D: NA; length: 13; J: TRBJ2-1; V: TRBV5-6; CDR3: CASSFQAYNEQFF; DNA: TGTGCCAGCAGTTTTCAGGCGTACAATGAGCAGTTCTTC
size: NA; D: TRBD2; length: 19; J: TRBJ2-2; V: TRBV7-9; CDR3: CASSLRKSGGYQNTGELFF; DNA: TGTGCCAGCAGCTTACGAAAATCGGGGGGGTACCAGAACACCGGGGAGCTGTTTTTT
size: NA; D: NA; length: 15; J: TRBJ2-3; V: TRBV29-1; CDR3: CSVESREASTDTQYF; DNA: TGCAGCGTTGAATCGCGCGAAGCTAGCACAGATACGCAGTATTTT
size: NA; D: TRBD2; length: 14; J: TRBJ2-7; V: TRBV4-2; CDR3: CASSQAGGPYEQYF; DNA: TGTGCCAGCAGCCAAGCGGGAGGGCCGTACGAGCAGTACTTC
size: few; D: NA; length: 15; J: TRBJ2-2; V: TRBV4-3; CDR3: CASSLDSQNTGELFF; DNA: TGCGCCAGCAGCCTGGATAGCCAGAACACCGGGGAGCTGTTTTTT
size: few; D: TRBD1; length: 16; J: TRBJ2-7; V: TRBV5-1; CDR3: CASSLQGAGEFDEQYF; DNA: TGCGCCAGCAGCTTACAGGGGGCGGGGGAGTTCGACGAGCAGTACTTC
size: NA; D: NA; length: 14; J: TRBJ2-7; V: TRBV5-4; CDR3: CASSLWGGTGEQYF; DNA: TGTGCCAGCAGCTTATGGGGCGGTACCGGCGAGCAGTACTTC
size: NA; D: TRBD2; length: 17; J: TRBJ2-3; V: TRBV7-8; CDR3: CASRSGPAGGPGDTQYF; DNA: TGTGCCAGCAGGTCAGGGCCAGCGGGAGGGCCAGGTGATACGCAGTATTTT
size: few; D: NA; length: 15; J: TRBJ1-5; V: TRBV19; CDR3: CASSPQGNVNQPQHF; DNA: TGTGCCAGTAGTCCACAGGGAAATGTCAATCAGCCCCAGCATTTT
size: NA; D: NA; length: 12; J: TRBJ2-3; V: TRBV28; CDR3: CASIREGDTQYF; DNA: TGTGCCAGCATCAGGGAAGGAGATACGCAGTATTTT
size: NA; D: NA; length: 15; J: TRBJ1-3; V: TRBV28; CDR3: CASGGVGLAGNTIYF; DNA: TGTGCCAGCGGGGGGGTCGGACTGGCTGGAAACACCATATATTTT
size: NA; D: TRBD2; length: 15; J: TRBJ2-7; V: TRBV10-3; CDR3: CAISDIQRESYEQYF; DNA: TGTGCCATCAGTGATATTCAGCGGGAATCCTACGAGCAGTACTTC
size: NA; D: NA; length: 14; J: TRBJ2-7; V: TRBV7-2; CDR3: CASSLSPGNNEQYF; DNA: TGTGCCAGCAGCTTAAGCCCGGGAAATAACGAGCAGTACTTC
size: NA; D: TRBD1; length: 14; J: TRBJ2-7; V: TRBV29-1; CDR3: CSVEGTQGWHEQYF; DNA: TGCAGCGTTGAAGGAACACAGGGGTGGCACGAGCAGTACTTC
size: NA; D: TRBD1; length: 14; J: TRBJ1-1; V: TRBV18; CDR3: CASSPRGGDTEAFF; DNA: TGTGCCAGCTCACCCCGAGGGGGCGACACTGAAGCTTTCTTT
size: once; D: NA; length: 13; J: TRBJ2-7; V: TRBV2; CDR3: CASSEIWAYEQYF; DNA: TGTGCCAGCAGTGAAATCTGGGCTTACGAGCAGTACTTC
size: few; D: NA; length: 15; J: TRBJ2-5; V: TRBV7-9; CDR3: CASSLDGVPGETQYF; DNA: TGTGCCAGCAGCTTAGACGGGGTCCCGGGAGAGACCCAGTACTTC
size: NA; D: TRBD1; length: 13; J: TRBJ2-7; V: TRBV30; CDR3: CAWSRTGPYEQYF; DNA: TGTGCCTGGAGCAGGACAGGGCCTTACGAGCAGTACTTC
size: few; D: TRBD2; length: 16; J: TRBJ2-7; V: TRBV7-2; CDR3: CASSLEGSGRIYEQYF; DNA: TGTGCCAGCAGCTTAGAGGGTAGCGGGAGAATCTACGAGCAGTACTTC
size: NA; D: NA; length: 13; J: TRBJ1-1; V: TRBV18; CDR3: CASSSGQNTEAFF; DNA: TGTGCCAGCTCATCCGGACAGAACACTGAAGCTTTCTTT
size: NA; D: TRBD1; length: 19; J: TRBJ1-5; V: TRBV6-4; CDR3: CASSDSGTGGLYSNQPQHF; DNA: TGTGCCAGCAGTGACTCGGGGACAGGGGGCCTTTATAGCAATCAGCCCCAGCATTTT
size: NA; D: NA; length: 15; J: TRBJ2-2; V: TRBV7-2; CDR3: CASSPPGGLAGELFF; DNA: TGTGCCAGCAGCCCCCCAGGCGGGCTAGCCGGGGAGCTGTTTTTT
size: NA; D: TRBD1; length: 14; J: TRBJ1-4; V: TRBV28; CDR3: CASSIGTANEKLFF; DNA: TGTGCCAGCAGTATTGGGACAGCTAATGAAAAACTGTTTTTT
size: NA; D: TRBD1; length: 14; J: TRBJ1-4; V: TRBV5-1; CDR3: CASSLGQGAEKLFF; DNA: TGCGCCAGCAGCTTGGGGCAGGGGGCCGAAAAACTGTTTTTT
size: NA; D: TRBD1; length: 12; J: TRBJ2-2; V: TRBV10-3; CDR3: CAVQGATGELFF; DNA: TGTGCCGTACAGGGGGCAACCGGGGAGCTGTTTTTT
size: NA; D: NA; length: 14; J: TRBJ1-2; V: TRBV28; CDR3: CASSLERTGVGYTF; DNA: TGTGCCAGCAGCCTTGAGAGGACTGGGGTCGGCTACACCTTC
size: NA; D: NA; length: 17; J: TRBJ2-7; V: TRBV4-3; CDR3: CASSQEAGGAVLYEQYF; DNA: TGCGCCAGCAGCCAAGAGGCTGGCGGAGCGGTCCTTTACGAGCAGTACTTC